The entry below describes one TCR beta chain. The specificity of this receptor is unknown. Per-nucleotide qualities are absent, and no much larger clonotype sits a single base away. The source of the sample is a study of cytomegalovirus exposure and HLA in healthy donors (dated by TCRdb to 2016 to 2017). About the investigation overall: In an earlier analysis of 450 to 750 of the donors, about 260 Gb of sequence data and 120 million or so unique TCR beta sequences from roughly 200 million T cells were reported. An early release covering roughly 600 HLA-typed donors comprised about 300 gigabases of sequencing data and around 85 million unique TCR sequences. Of the roughly 400 genotyped donors, 75% to 85% were placed in the genetic ancestry cluster associated with self-reported Caucasian donors. The study aimed to test whether signatures of past pathogen exposure could be identified by cataloging public T cell receptors. The study used immunosequencing to profile the T cell repertoires of more than 650 subjects and linked those repertoires to cytomegalovirus serostatus. Besides the first cohort of hundreds of subjects, a separate validation cohort made up of roughly 120 different subjects was used. High-throughput TCR immunosequencing, statistical association of individual TCRs with disease status, and machine learning were combined to predict cytomegalovirus infection status. A later analysis re-analyzed previously published TCR beta repertoires from about 730 donors and added high-resolution HLA genotyping to study TCR occurrence patterns. Rather than using new phenotypic data, the later analysis identified candidate immune exposures from TCR beta sequences and from how often those sequences occurred across donors. An earlier analysis of several hundred of the donors applied high-throughput TCR beta sequencing to assess whether each TCR beta V gene segment acted as functional or pseudogenic. Donor age, sex, ethnicity and CMV serostatus were collected together with the repertoire data. A later genetic analysis took genome-wide SNP genotypes for about three fifths of the roughly 700 donors and used that subset as a discovery cohort. All discovery cohort repertoires had been generated using a single sequencing platform. Both class I and class II loci were covered by HLA typing, at four-digit resolution. Typing coverage varied by locus: 629-630 donors for A, B, C, DRB1 and DQB1; roughly 560 for DQA1; about 600 for DPA1; approximately 470 for DPB1. About five DR-DQ haplotypes were handled as single units for association and clustering because linkage in the cohort was strong. On average, roughly 250,000 unique TCR beta nucleotide sequences were sequenced per donor among 350 to 400 genotyped donors of the cohort, with approximately 18% of those sequences being non-productive.

Preparation of the library involved the immunoSEQ multiplex PCR assay. The multiplex PCR relied on a mix of 60 forward primers for TCR Vbeta segments and 13 reverse primers for TCR Jbeta segments. A multiplex PCR assay on genomic DNA amplified the CDR3 region of rearranged TCR beta genes. Amplified TCR beta libraries were sequenced as 87-base-pair reads on the Illumina HiSeq System. In the source study's methods: A later analysis counted tens of millions of unique TCR beta chains across the 550 to 750 repertoires, and 9.5 million to 11 million of these chains were shared by at least two donors. A nearest-neighbor algorithm error-corrected the raw reads and collapsed the reads into unique sequences, merging closely related sequences to remove PCR and sequencing errors. Alignment of CDR3 sequences to IMGT reference sequences was used to assign V, D and J gene segments. For a sequence to be retained, at least a six-nucleotide match to both a V gene segment and a J gene segment was required. Rearrangements were classified as productive when the CDR3 lacked stop codons and remained in frame with V and J, and all other rearrangements were classified as non-productive. Following IMGT convention, CDR3 was defined as the stretch from the second conserved V-encoded cysteine up to the conserved J-encoded phenylalanine. The earlier analysis of 450 to 750 of the donors excluded any sequence lacking an unambiguous match to a single V gene segment. In an earlier analysis of approximately 500 of the donors, a V segment was called functional when productive rearrangements were above 56.7%, and segregating when the standard deviation between donors exceeded 5%. A statistical classification framework was developed to diagnose cytomegalovirus status using the catalog of TCR beta chain sequences. In a later analysis, TCR nucleotide sequences were compared against IMGT/GENE-DB human TR gene sequences so that V and J genes could be assigned. The TCRdist pipeline was used in a later analysis to assign CDR3 sequences and most-parsimonious VDJ recombination scenarios. In a later analysis, each TCR beta chain was defined by its CDR3 amino acid sequence together with its V-gene family, and reads without a unique V-gene family were excluded. As a way to deal with suspected cross-contamination and a sequencing artifact, a later analysis dropped approximately 590 nucleotide sequences that were highly shared and had low generation probability. For each public chain, a later analysis derived a clonal expansion index from normalized ranks of inferred template counts within each repertoire. In a later analysis, generation probabilities were computed with a VDJ recombination model fitted to out-of-frame rearrangements, and the resulting probabilities were checked against IGoR. Hypergeometric tests were used in a later analysis to score TCR-TCR, TCR-HLA and TCR-CMV co-occurrence, with a repertoire-size bias correction applied to the TCR pairs. In a later analysis, false discovery rates were estimated by permuting HLA or CMV assignments 20 times. In a later analysis, co-occurring TCRs were grouped using DBSCAN, with TCRdist sequence similarity added in when clustering inside HLA-allele-positive subsets. For co-occurrence clustering, repertoires with fewer than 30,000 or more than 120,000 public chains were excluded, along with five repertoires with anomalous nucleotide sharing. The table comes from immuneACCESS by way of TCRdb, which keeps in-frame sequences with V and J called. Part of the clones is missing from these tables; in studies checked, under half for an unresolved V gene and the rest for unknown reasons. The V and J calls and clone size come from that table; D and trimming were worked out from the DNA. Present in this sample are around 190,000 clones, roughly 10% of which were seen just once. The ten largest clones take up 1% to 1.5% of the sample.

What the authors observed across the whole study: CMV serostatus was the only immune exposure information available for the cohort. In a later genetic analysis, fewer N-insertions in productive TCRs were reported among donors in an Asian-associated ancestry cluster than the 666-donor mean. In an earlier analysis of around 600 of the donors, most TCR beta V segments were observed in productive rearrangements about 87% or about 30% of the time, broadly matching IMGT annotations. When HLA alleles, especially DR and DQ, strongly co-occurred, attributing TCR associations to individual alleles was difficult. The classifier was reported to diagnose cytomegalovirus status with high specificity and sensitivity in both the original and validation cohorts. Compared with equally common non-associated chains, HLA-associated TCR beta chains in a later analysis were more clonally expanded and had lower generation probabilities. In vitro tests confirmed that a few of the cytomegalovirus-associated TCR beta chains recognize cytomegalovirus antigens. The authors suggested that the approach could potentially be generalized to other disease states and immunological phenotypes. A further reported finding was that TCR beta sequences accurately predicted the HLA-A and HLA-B alleles for most subjects in the first cohort. In this cohort, only TCR beta chains were sequenced, and detectable features were limited by the absence of alpha or paired-chain data. Correlated functional status among segregating V segments might reflect linkage disequilibrium, but an unknown experimental factor could not be ruled out. A later analysis associated 15,000 to 20,000 TCR beta sequences with specific HLA alleles at a false discovery rate of 0.05. The sequencing pipeline was judged likely to have produced a cluster of highly shared sequence variants as a technical artifact. Across donors, most TCR sequences were observed very rarely, whereas some public TCRs were present in many individuals. Several of the top co-occurrence clusters appeared to be linked to parvovirus B19, influenza, CMV and Epstein-Barr virus, according to a later analysis. A total of about 180 TCR beta chains were listed by the study as associated with cytomegalovirus. The earlier analysis of nearly 600 of the donors excluded approximately 17 rarely observed V segments, including chromosome 9 orphons, because counts were too low. Presence/absence analyses assumed roughly uniform sequencing depth across donors, an assumption that may not hold. V-gene and J-gene trimming of TCR beta chains was associated with a missense DCLRE1C variant in a later genetic analysis, and the association was replicated in an independent cohort. In a later analysis, most CMV-associated TCR beta chains were found to appear HLA-restricted, with HLA associations seemingly driven largely by CMV exposure. In a later analysis, TCR association rates were found to vary across HLA loci, with the most associated TCRs seen for DRB1 alleles and the fewest for HLA-C alleles. Because HLA typing was missing for some donors at each locus, association tests included only the typed subset.

The cohort comprised 710 or so healthy bone marrow donors. All cohort members were sampled while nominally healthy, although unrecorded immune exposures were likely present. The donor was CMV seropositive and belonged to the group of 250 to 300 seropositive cohort members. A peripheral blood sample was collected from each donor, and TCR beta sequencing was performed on peripheral blood mononuclear cells. Genomic DNA was extracted from the blood cell samples with the Qiagen DNeasy Blood Extraction Kit. The clonotype comes from a woman aged 25-40 years in good health and CMV-seropositive. What was sequenced was PBMCs.

The sequence in DNA is TGTGCCTCCACCCGGGGCCCGGGACTAGCGCCAACCTACGAGCAGTACTTC. Its product reads: CASTRGPGLAPTYEQYF. The receptor chain draws on TRBV19 and TRBJ2-7; the central 10 bases match TRBD2. The germline V gene (reference sequence) provides CDR1 LNHDA and CDR2 SQIVND. Trimmed from V: 11 bases; trimmed from J: 2 bases; junction bases lacking a gene match: 18. Including the terminal cysteine and phenylalanine, the CDR3 comprises 17 residues. The only DNA kept is the CDR3, 51 bases in frame from the first base.